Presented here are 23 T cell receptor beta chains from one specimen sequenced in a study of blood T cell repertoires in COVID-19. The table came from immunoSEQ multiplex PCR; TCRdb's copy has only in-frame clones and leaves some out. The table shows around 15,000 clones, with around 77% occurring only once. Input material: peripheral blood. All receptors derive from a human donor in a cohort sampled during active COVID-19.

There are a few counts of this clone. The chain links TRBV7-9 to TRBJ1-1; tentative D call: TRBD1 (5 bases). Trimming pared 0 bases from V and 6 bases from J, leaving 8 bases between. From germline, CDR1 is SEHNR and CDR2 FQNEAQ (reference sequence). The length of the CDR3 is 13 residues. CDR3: CASSLAFRAEAFF. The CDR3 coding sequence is TGTGCCAGCAGCTTAGCGTTCAGGGCTGAAGCTTTCTTT.

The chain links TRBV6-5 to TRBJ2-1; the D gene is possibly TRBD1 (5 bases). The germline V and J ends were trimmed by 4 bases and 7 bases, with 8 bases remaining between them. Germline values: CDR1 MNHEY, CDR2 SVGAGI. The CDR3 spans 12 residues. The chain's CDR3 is CASSWGSNEQFF. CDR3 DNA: TGTGCCAGCAGTTGGGGCTCGAATGAGCAGTTCTTC.

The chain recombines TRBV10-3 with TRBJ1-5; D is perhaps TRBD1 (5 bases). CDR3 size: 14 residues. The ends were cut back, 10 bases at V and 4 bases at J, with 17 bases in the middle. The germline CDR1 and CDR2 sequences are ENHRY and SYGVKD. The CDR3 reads CATTEGVGNQPQHF. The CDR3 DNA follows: TGTGCCACTACCGAAGGGGTTGGGAATCAGCCCCAGCATTTT.

CDR3 loop: CASSALADNEQFF. In nucleotides, the CDR3 is TGTGCCAGCAGCGCCCTAGCGGACAATGAGCAGTTCTTC. The genes are TRBV9 and TRBJ2-1; the match to TRBD2 covers 7 bases. CDR1 and CDR2 (germline): SGDLS, YYNGEE. CDR3 length equals 13 residues. Unmatched junction bases numbered 2, after V lost 3 bases and J lost 5 bases.

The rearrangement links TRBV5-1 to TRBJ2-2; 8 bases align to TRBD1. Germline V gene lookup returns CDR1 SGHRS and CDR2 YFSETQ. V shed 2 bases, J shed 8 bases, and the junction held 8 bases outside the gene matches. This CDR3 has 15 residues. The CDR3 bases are TGCGCCAGCAGCTTAAACCAGGGGGCGCCTGGGGAGCTGTTTTTT. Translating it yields CASSLNQGAPGELFF. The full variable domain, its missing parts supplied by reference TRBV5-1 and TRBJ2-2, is KAGVTQTPRYLIKTRGQQVTLSCSPISGHRSVSWYQQTPGQGLQFLFEYFSETQRNKGNFPGRFSGRQFSNSRSEMNVSTLELGDSALYLCASSLNQGAPGELFFGEGSRLTVL.

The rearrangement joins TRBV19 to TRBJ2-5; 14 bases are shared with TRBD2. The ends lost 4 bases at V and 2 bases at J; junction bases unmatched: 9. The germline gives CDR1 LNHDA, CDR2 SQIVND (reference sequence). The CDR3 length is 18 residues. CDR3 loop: CASSTLGTSGGLQETQYF. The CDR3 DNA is TGTGCCAGTAGTACCCTTGGGACTAGCGGGGGCCTACAAGAGACCCAGTACTTC.

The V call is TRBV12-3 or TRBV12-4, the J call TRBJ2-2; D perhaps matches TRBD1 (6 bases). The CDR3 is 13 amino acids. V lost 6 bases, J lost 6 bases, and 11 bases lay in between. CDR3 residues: CASSSYRAGELFF. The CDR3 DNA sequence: TGTGCCAGCAGCTCTTACAGGGCCGGGGAGCTGTTTTTT.

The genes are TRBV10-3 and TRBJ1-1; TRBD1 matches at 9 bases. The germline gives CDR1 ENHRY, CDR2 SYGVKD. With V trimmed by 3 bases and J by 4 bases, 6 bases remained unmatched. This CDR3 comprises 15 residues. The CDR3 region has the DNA TGTGCCATCAGTGACCGGGACAGGGTGAGCACTGAAGCTTTCTTT. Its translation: CAISDRDRVSTEAFF.

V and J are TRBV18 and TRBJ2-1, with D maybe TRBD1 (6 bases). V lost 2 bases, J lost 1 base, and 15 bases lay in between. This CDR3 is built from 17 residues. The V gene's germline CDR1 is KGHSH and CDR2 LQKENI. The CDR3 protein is CASSPSETGTSYNEQFF. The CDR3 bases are TGTGCCAGCTCACCAAGCGAGACAGGTACTTCCTACAATGAGCAGTTCTTC.

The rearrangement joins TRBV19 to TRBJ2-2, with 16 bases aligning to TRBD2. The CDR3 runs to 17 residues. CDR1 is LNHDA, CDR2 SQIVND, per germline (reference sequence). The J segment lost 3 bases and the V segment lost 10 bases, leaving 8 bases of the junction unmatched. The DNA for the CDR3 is TGTGCCACCTTGGGACTAGCGGGGGGGCCGGACACCGGGGAGCTGTTTTTT. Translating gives CATLGLAGGPDTGELFF.

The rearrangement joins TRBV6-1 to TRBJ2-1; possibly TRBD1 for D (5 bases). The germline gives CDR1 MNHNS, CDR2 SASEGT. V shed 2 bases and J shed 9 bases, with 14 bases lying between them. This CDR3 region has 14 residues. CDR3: CASSEIRSRGEQFF. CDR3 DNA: TGTGCCAGCAGTGAAATTAGGAGTAGGGGTGAGCAGTTCTTC.

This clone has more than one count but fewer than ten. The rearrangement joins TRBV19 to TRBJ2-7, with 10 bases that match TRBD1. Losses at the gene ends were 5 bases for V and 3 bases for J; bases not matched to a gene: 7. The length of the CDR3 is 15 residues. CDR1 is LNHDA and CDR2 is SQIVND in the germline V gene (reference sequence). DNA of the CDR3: TGTGCCAGTAGTCAGACAGGGGGCCCTTTCTACGAGCAGTACTTC. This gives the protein CASSQTGGPFYEQYF. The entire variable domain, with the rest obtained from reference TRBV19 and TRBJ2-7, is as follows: DGGITQSPKYLFRKEGQNVTLSCEQNLNHDAMYWYRQDPGQGLRLIYYSQIVNDFQKGDIAEGYSVSREKKESFPLTVTSAQKNPTAFYLCASSQTGGPFYEQYFGPGTRLTVT.

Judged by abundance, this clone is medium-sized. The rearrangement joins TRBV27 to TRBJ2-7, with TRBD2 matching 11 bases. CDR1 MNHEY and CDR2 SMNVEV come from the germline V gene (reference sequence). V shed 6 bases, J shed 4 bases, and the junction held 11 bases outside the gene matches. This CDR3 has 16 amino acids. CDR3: CASSLNPGLAAYEQYF. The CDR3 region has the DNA TGTGCCAGCAGCCTCAATCCGGGACTAGCGGCTTACGAGCAGTACTTC.

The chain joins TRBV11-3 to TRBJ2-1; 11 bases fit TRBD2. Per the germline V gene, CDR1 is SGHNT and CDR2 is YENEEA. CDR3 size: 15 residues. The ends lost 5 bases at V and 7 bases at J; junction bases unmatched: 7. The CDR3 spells CASSGTSGPFNEQFF. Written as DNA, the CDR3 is TGTGCCAGCAGCGGGACTAGCGGACCTTTTAATGAGCAGTTCTTC.

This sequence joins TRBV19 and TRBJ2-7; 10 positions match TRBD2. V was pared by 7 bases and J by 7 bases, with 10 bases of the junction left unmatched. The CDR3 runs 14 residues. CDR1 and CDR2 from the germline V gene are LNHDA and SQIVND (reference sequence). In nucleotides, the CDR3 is TGTGCCAGTAAGAATAGCGGGGGGACGTCGGAGCAGTACTTC. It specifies CASKNSGGTSEQYF.

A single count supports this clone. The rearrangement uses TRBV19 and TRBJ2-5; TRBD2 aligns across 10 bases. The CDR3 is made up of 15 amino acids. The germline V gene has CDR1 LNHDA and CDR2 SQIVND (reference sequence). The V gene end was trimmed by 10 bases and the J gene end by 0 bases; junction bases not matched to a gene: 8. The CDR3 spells CATTRSGGNQETQYF. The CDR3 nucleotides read TGTGCCACTACCCGTAGCGGGGGGAACCAAGAGACCCAGTACTTC.

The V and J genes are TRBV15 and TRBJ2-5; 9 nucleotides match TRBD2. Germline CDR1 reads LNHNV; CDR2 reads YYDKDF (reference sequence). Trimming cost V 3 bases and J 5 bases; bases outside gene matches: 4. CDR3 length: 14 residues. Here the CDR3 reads CATSSRGRGETQYF. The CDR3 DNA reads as TGTGCCACCAGCAGTCGCGGGAGGGGTGAGACCCAGTACTTC.

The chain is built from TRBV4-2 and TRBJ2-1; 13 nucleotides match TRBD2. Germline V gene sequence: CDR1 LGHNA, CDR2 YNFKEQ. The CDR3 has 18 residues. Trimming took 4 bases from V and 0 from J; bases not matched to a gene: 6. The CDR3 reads CASSLRTSGGPSYNEQFF. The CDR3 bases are TGTGCCAGCAGCCTCAGGACTAGCGGGGGCCCCTCCTACAATGAGCAGTTCTTC.

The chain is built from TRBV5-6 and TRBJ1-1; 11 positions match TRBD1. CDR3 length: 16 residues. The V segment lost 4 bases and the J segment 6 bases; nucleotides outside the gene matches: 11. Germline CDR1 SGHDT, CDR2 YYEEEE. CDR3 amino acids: CASSPGTGGGIAEAFF. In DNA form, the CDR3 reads TGTGCCAGCAGCCCCGGGACAGGGGGGGGTATTGCTGAAGCTTTCTTT. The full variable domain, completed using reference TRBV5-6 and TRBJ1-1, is DAGVTQSPTHLIKTRGQQVTLRCSPKSGHDTVSWYQQALGQGPQFIFQYYEEEERQRGNFPDRFSGHQFPNYSSELNVNALLLGDSALYLCASSPGTGGGIAEAFFGQGTRLTVV.

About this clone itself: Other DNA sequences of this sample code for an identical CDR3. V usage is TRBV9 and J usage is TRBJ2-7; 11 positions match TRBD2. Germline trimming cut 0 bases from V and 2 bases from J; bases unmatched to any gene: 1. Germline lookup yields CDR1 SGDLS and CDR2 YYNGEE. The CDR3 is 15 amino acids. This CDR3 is CASSVGLAGPYEQYF. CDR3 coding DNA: TGTGCCAGCAGCGTAGGACTAGCGGGACCCTACGAGCAGTACTTC.

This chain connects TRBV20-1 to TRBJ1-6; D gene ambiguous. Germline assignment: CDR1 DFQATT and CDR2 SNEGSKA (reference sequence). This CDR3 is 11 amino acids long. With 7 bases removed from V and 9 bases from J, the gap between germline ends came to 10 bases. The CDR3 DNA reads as TGCAGTGGAGGAGAAAGTTCACCCCTCCACTTT. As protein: CSGGESSPLHF.

As DNA, the CDR3 is TGTGCCAGCAGTCTCTACAGGGGCGCTGAAGCTTTCTTT. This codes for CASSLYRGAEAFF. The rearrangement uses TRBV27 and TRBJ1-1; TRBD1 aligns across 7 bases. The V gene's germline CDR1 is MNHEY and CDR2 SMNVEV (reference sequence). CDR3 length: 13 residues. V lost 5 bases to trimming and J lost 6 bases; unmatched junction nucleotides: 6.

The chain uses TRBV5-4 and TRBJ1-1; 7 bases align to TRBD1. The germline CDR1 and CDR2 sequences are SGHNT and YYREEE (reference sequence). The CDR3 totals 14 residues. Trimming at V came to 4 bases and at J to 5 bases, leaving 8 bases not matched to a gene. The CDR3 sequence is CASSRDRDQTEAFF. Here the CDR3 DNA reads TGTGCCAGCAGCCGAGACAGGGACCAGACTGAAGCTTTCTTT.